This TCR beta chain was identified in a study of radiotherapy plus CTLA-4 blockade in lung cancer. Turning to the study itself: There were objective responses in around 18% of patients, and 31% had disease control.

Germline V CDR1 and CDR2: SGHVS, FQNEAQ. Trimming took off 5 bases at V and 1 base at J, with 11 bases between the two ends. The CDR3 has 14 residues. A few counts support this clone. Its cognate antigen is unknown. Overall study results and limits: Early clonal dynamics of blood T cells, together with interferon-beta, were reported as the best response predictor.

Clones were sequenced by immunoSEQ multiplex PCR, and TCRdb holds only the in-frame ones, with some missing. The data hold roughly 45,000 clones, with around 63% observed a single time. Lung cancer patients with chemo-refractory metastatic non-small-cell disease were given focal radiation plus CTLA-4 blockade with ipilimumab. V and J are TRBV7-8 and TRBJ2-5; a weak D match, TRBD2 (5 bases). Sequences were derived from peripheral blood, sampled from a patient treated with radiotherapy plus ipilimumab. This TCR came from a human donor with non-small cell lung cancer who had a partial response to radiotherapy plus ipilimumab. The CDR3 nucleotides are TGTGCCAGCAGCCCAGACTATGGCCAAGAGACCCAGTACTTC. Protein product: CASSPDYGQETQYF.